This T cell receptor beta chain was sequenced for a study of CD8+ T cells in alopecia areata. Study-level results: Higher clonality and more expanded CD8+ clones appeared in lesional than normal scalp.

cDNA prepared by RNA extraction and subsequent reverse transcription served as the template for sequencing. Produced via immunoSEQ multiplex PCR; TCRdb's table is partial and in-frame only. The table has 150,000 to 200,000 clones, less than 65% seen once. As for this clone: Its matching antigen is unknown. Other nucleotide sequences in the sample specify the same CDR3.

The treatment here: oral pan-JAK inhibitor, 5-10 mg twice daily. Trimming cost V 4 bases and J 1 base, with 4 bases left between them. Germline V gene sequence: CDR1 SGHRS, CDR2 YFSETQ. The CDR3 spans 12 residues. The chain carries TRBV5-1 and TRBJ2-3, with unresolved D. This sequence originates from a human donor with alopecia areata. This specimen consisted of CD4+ T cells sorted from blood, obtained at week 24, from a patient treated with tofacitinib. This CDR3 is CASSGGTDTQYF. The CDR3 bases are TGCGCCAGCAGCGGCGGCACAGATACGCAGTATTTT.